The 24 T cell receptor beta chains given below trace back to one sample, sequenced in a study of shared clonotypes between healthy human individuals. The data were produced by immunoSEQ multiplex PCR, yet TCRdb's version contains in-frame clones alone and is incomplete. The data hold roughly 1,000,000 clones, with around 82% observed a single time. The specimen sequenced was memory CD4+ T cells from PBMCs. Documented subset: CD45RA-negative fraction. The receptor set was obtained from a man in his late teens or twenties in good health. Some clones in this sample may be carry-over from other donors' samples.

In its sample, this clone was seen a few times. The chain combines TRBV5-1 with TRBJ2-7, with 13 bases lining up with TRBD2. J gave up 0 bases and V 1 base, and 4 bases lay outside the gene matches. This CDR3 region has 17 residues. CDR1 is SGHRS, CDR2 YFSETQ, per germline. CDR3 in amino acids: CASSLTSGRVGSYEQYF. The CDR3 DNA follows: TGCGCCAGCAGCTTGACTAGCGGGAGGGTGGGCTCCTACGAGCAGTACTTC. Full variable domain (rest looked up from reference TRBV5-1 and TRBJ2-7): KAGVTQTPRYLIKTRGQQVTLSCSPISGHRSVSWYQQTPGQGLQFLFEYFSETQRNKGNFPGRFSGRQFSNSRSEMNVSTLELGDSALYLCASSLTSGRVGSYEQYFGPGTRLTVT.

This chain links TRBV28 with TRBJ2-5; a weak D match, TRBD1 (5 bases). The ends were cut back, 6 bases at V and 1 base at J, with 9 bases in the middle. Germline V gene sequence: CDR1 MDHEN, CDR2 SYDVKM. The CDR3 contains 13 residues. CDR3 coding DNA: TGTGCCAGCAGACCAGGGTTCCAAGAGACCCAGTACTTC. The encoded protein is CASRPGFQETQYF.

This clone was seen a few times. This chain uses TRBV6-6 with TRBJ1-4; tentatively, D is TRBD1 (5 bases). The CDR3 is 15 amino acids. Germline V lookup: CDR1 MNHNY, CDR2 SVGAGI (reference sequence). The V gene lost 4 bases and the J gene lost 2 bases, with 11 bases spanning the gap. This CDR3 reads CASSWDPRTNEKLFF. For the CDR3, the DNA is TGTGCCAGCAGTTGGGACCCCAGGACTAATGAAAAACTGTTTTTT.

The chain couples TRBV7-9 to TRBJ1-3; the D is unclear. The ends were cut back, 1 base at V and 0 bases at J, with 7 bases in the middle. Germline CDR1 is SEHNR and CDR2 is FQNEAQ (reference sequence). The CDR3 is 15 amino acids. DNA of the CDR3: TGTGCCAGCAGCTTAGTAGCTTTCTCTGGAAACACCATATATTTT. Residues: CASSLVAFSGNTIYF.

The chain employs TRBV28 and TRBJ2-2, with D possibly being TRBD1 or TRBD2 (5 bases each). The germline V gene encodes CDR1 MDHEN and CDR2 SYDVKM. There are 16 residues in the CDR3. V lost 6 bases, J lost 4 bases, and 18 bases lay in between. CDR3 sequence reads: CASRTGATISTGELFF. Here the CDR3 DNA reads TGTGCCAGCAGAACCGGGGCGACCATTTCCACCGGGGAGCTGTTTTTT.

This clone showed up just a few times. V gene TRBV6-6 combines with J gene TRBJ2-7; tentative D call: TRBD1 (5 bases). The germline CDR1 and CDR2 sequences are MNHNY and SVGAGI (reference sequence). The CDR3 sequence is 14 residues long. The germline V and J ends were trimmed by 5 bases and 3 bases, with 14 bases remaining between them. The CDR3 bases are TGTGCCAGCAGTAAAAAAGACAGCTACTACGAGCAGTACTTC. Protein sequence: CASSKKDSYYEQYF.

This clone has just one count. The gene calls are TRBV19 and TRBJ2-6, with 7 bases that match TRBD1. CDR1 and CDR2 (germline): LNHDA, SQIVND (reference sequence). This CDR3 has 14 amino acids. The junction had 4 bases not matched to a gene; V was cut back by 4 bases and J by 7 bases. The CDR3 here is CASSSGQDANVLTF. For the CDR3, the DNA is TGTGCCAGTAGTAGCGGACAGGATGCCAACGTCCTGACTTTC.

With regard to this clone: The identical CDR3 is also encoded by other nucleotide sequences in the sample. This chain uses TRBV20-1 with TRBJ2-1; D uncertain. The CDR3 is 10 residues long. Between the trimmed V and J ends, which lost 6 bases and 7 bases, there was a span of 7 bases. Looked up from germline, CDR1 is DFQATT and CDR2 is SNEGSKA (reference sequence). The CDR3 loop is CSARYNEQFF. The CDR3 DNA sequence: TGCAGTGCCCGGTATAATGAGCAGTTCTTC.

The chain is built from TRBV2 and TRBJ2-7, with 11 bases aligning to TRBD1. The ends lost 5 bases at V and 6 bases at J; junction bases unmatched: 9. CDR1 SNHLY and CDR2 FYNNEI come from the germline V gene. The CDR3 has 15 residues. CDR3 nucleotide sequence: TGTGCCAGCAGTAAATGGGGACAGGGGGAGAGCGAGCAGTACTTC. As protein: CASSKWGQGESEQYF.

The gene calls are TRBV28 and TRBJ1-4; possible D gene TRBD1, 5 bases. Germline V gene lookup returns CDR1 MDHEN and CDR2 SYDVKM. CDR3 length equals 14 residues. The germline V and J ends were trimmed by 7 bases and 7 bases, with 16 bases remaining between them. CDR3 amino acids: CASNTGTWGEKLFF. CDR3 in DNA: TGTGCCAGCAATACTGGGACCTGGGGTGAAAAACTGTTTTTT.

The chain is built from TRBV11-1 and TRBJ2-1, with TRBD2 as a possible D gene (6 bases). Germline CDR1 reads SGHAT; CDR2 reads FQDESV (reference sequence). The V and J ends lost 1 base and 2 bases respectively, with 9 bases between them. CDR3 length: 15 residues. The CDR3 bases are TGTGCCAGCAGCTTAGTCCGGGGGACCTACAATGAGCAGTTCTTC. Translated, it gives CASSLVRGTYNEQFF. The variable domain in full, completed from reference TRBV11-1 and TRBJ2-1, reads EAEVAQSPRYKITEKSQAVAFWCDPISGHATLYWYRQILGQGPELLVQFQDESVVDDSQLPKDRFSAERLKGVDSTLKIQPAELGDSAMYLCASSLVRGTYNEQFFGPGTRLTVL.

The genes are TRBV13 and TRBJ2-3; D not resolved. Between the trimmed V and J ends, which lost 5 bases and 7 bases, there was a span of 10 bases. Germline-derived CDR1 and CDR2 are PRHDT and FYEKMQ (reference sequence). The CDR3 has 12 residues. DNA for the CDR3: TGTGCCAGCAGCCCCCTTGGTCATACGCAGTATTTT. It specifies CASSPLGHTQYF.

This clone has a single count. This chain joins TRBV5-1 and TRBJ2-1; 10 bases map to TRBD2. The CDR3 runs 15 residues. The V gene end was trimmed by 3 bases and the J gene end by 7 bases; junction bases not matched to a gene: 7. Germline CDR1 and CDR2: SGHRS and YFSETQ. The CDR3 sequence is CASSSQAGGPNEQFF. CDR3 coding DNA: TGCGCCAGCAGCTCGCAAGCGGGAGGGCCAAATGAGCAGTTCTTC.

This clone was recorded a few times. The chain recombines TRBV5-1 with TRBJ1-3; 9 nucleotides match TRBD1. Germline CDR1 and CDR2: SGHRS and YFSETQ. With 4 bases clipped from V and 8 bases from J, the junction kept 7 bases outside the gene matches. The CDR3 is 14 residues long. CDR3 sequence reads: CASSNGQGKDTIYF. The CDR3 nucleotides are TGCGCCAGCAGCAACGGACAGGGGAAAGACACCATATATTTT.

The V and J genes are TRBV7-2 and TRBJ2-5; D not resolved. The germline V gene has CDR1 SGHTA and CDR2 FQGNSA. Trimming pared 5 bases from V and 5 bases from J, leaving 21 bases between. The CDR3 runs 16 residues. CDR3 protein: CASSPKRPLLGETQYF. CDR3 nucleotide sequence: TGTGCCAGCAGCCCAAAAAGGCCCCTTCTAGGCGAGACCCAGTACTTC.

This clone has more than one count but fewer than ten. The rearrangement joins TRBV7-2 to TRBJ1-2; D remains ambiguous. There are 13 residues in the CDR3. Germline V gene data show CDR1 as SGHTA and CDR2 as FQGNSA. With 6 bases removed from V and 4 bases from J, the gap between germline ends came to 12 bases. The DNA of the CDR3 is TGTGCCAGCAGAAAAACAGAAATCTATGGCTACACCTTC. The encoded protein is CASRKTEIYGYTF.

The chain joins TRBV5-1 to TRBJ2-7; 8 nucleotides line up with TRBD2. Germline CDR1 SGHRS, CDR2 YFSETQ. The trim removed 2 bases at V and 2 bases at J, leaving 6 bases unmatched. This CDR3 has 15 amino acids. CDR3 protein: CASSFTLAEAYEQYF. CDR3 bases: TGCGCCAGCAGCTTCACACTAGCGGAAGCCTACGAGCAGTACTTC.

V usage is TRBV7-9 and J usage is TRBJ2-7; possible D gene TRBD1, 6 bases. The CDR3 runs 14 residues. Germline CDR1 and CDR2: SEHNR and FQNEAQ (reference sequence). Trimming pared 6 bases from V and 3 bases from J, leaving 15 bases between. The CDR3 DNA reads TGTGCCAGCAGTCGGTCAGGGACACTCTACGAGCAGTACTTC. Its translation is CASSRSGTLYEQYF.

The table lists this clone with a count of one. The chain links TRBV6-1 to TRBJ1-5; D gene uncertain. The CDR3 spans 13 residues. In germline, CDR1 is MNHNS, CDR2 SASEGT. Trimming cost V 5 bases and J 2 bases, with 7 bases left between them. CDR3 DNA sequence: TGTGCCAGCAGTCCCCGGGGCAATCAGCCCCAGCATTTT. It yields the protein CASSPRGNQPQHF.

CDR3 amino acids: CAWSVKRGQTDTQYF. Here the CDR3 DNA reads TGTGCCTGGAGTGTAAAAAGGGGGCAGACAGATACGCAGTATTTT. The V gene is TRBV30, the J gene TRBJ2-3, with 7 bases identical to TRBD1. The CDR3 spans 15 residues. With V trimmed by 0 bases and J by 3 bases, 6 bases remained unmatched. Germline lookup yields CDR1 GTSNPN and CDR2 SVGIG (reference sequence).

The chain has TRBV5-1 and TRBJ2-7, with a possible D match to TRBD1 (6 bases). The CDR3 spans 16 residues. Deletions cut 0 bases from V and 0 bases from J, with 13 bases between. Germline V gives CDR1 SGHRS, CDR2 YFSETQ. CDR3 coding DNA: TGCGCCAGCAGCTTGGATTACGACAGGAGCTCCTACGAGCAGTACTTC. This translates into CASSLDYDRSSYEQYF.

The V gene is TRBV7-9, the J gene TRBJ2-1; D possibly corresponds to TRBD2 (5 bases). The V gene's germline CDR1 is SEHNR and CDR2 FQNEAQ (reference sequence). The CDR3 loop spans 16 amino acids. V was clipped by 2 bases and J by 4 bases, with 15 bases between them. CDR3 sequence reads: CASSLYAGVTYNEQFF. In nucleotides, the CDR3 is TGTGCCAGCAGCTTATACGCCGGGGTGACATACAATGAGCAGTTCTTC.

J is TRBJ2-7 and V is TRBV7-9, with 8 bases fitting TRBD1. J lost 5 bases, V lost 2 bases, and 5 bases had no gene match. This CDR3 has 14 residues. The germline CDR1 and CDR2 sequences are SEHNR and FQNEAQ (reference sequence). The CDR3 loop reads CASSLIPGGHEQYF. The DNA of the CDR3 is TGTGCCAGCAGCTTAATTCCAGGGGGCCACGAGCAGTACTTC. The variable domain in full, with the rest retrieved from reference TRBV7-9 and TRBJ2-7, is DTGVSQNPRHKITKRGQNVTFRCDPISEHNRLYWYRQTLGQGPEFLTYFQNEAQLEKSRLLSDRFSAERPKGSFSTLEIQRTEQGDSAMYLCASSLIPGGHEQYFGPGTRLTVT.

As regards this clone: This sample includes further DNA sequences coding for the same CDR3. The genes are TRBV5-1 and TRBJ2-3; 8 bases are a match to TRBD2. The junction had 4 bases not matched to a gene; V was cut back by 4 bases and J by 3 bases. The CDR3 loop spans 14 amino acids. Germline V gene data show CDR1 as SGHRS and CDR2 as YFSETQ. In DNA, the CDR3 is TGCGCCAGCAGCCCAGGGACTAGGACAGATACGCAGTATTTT. Translated, it gives CASSPGTRTDTQYF.